This T cell receptor beta chain was sequenced in a study of cytotoxic CD8 clonotypes in ibrutinib-treated CLL. At the level of the study: Among the patients, some eleven presented as relapsed/refractory and fewer than 16 as treatment-naive; approximately 17 showed unmutated IGHV. Recorded responses included approximately 25 partial and 2 complete; following median approximately six years, roughly 15 stayed remitted and roughly twelve progressed.

Depth targeted 1 in 200,000 to 1 in 1 million T cells, averaging approximately 10x coverage per clonotype. Profiled with immunoSEQ multiplex PCR; TCRdb holds only in-frame clones, not every one. The sample records 130,000 to 150,000 clones, over 60% being singletons. Study-level findings and limits: A difference in sampling times existed between sustained-remission and progressing patients.

From germline, CDR1 is SGDLS and CDR2 YYNGEE. The V and J ends lost 4 bases and 2 bases respectively, with 11 bases between them. The CDR3 length is 14 residues. This clone was observed once. Its antigen is unidentified. The receptor was isolated from a human donor with chronic lymphocytic leukemia. V and J are TRBV9 and TRBJ2-3; D not certain. The sample in question was PBMCs, obtained after 12 months of ibrutinib treatment. CDR3 nucleotide sequence: TGTGCCAGCAGCTGGGTAGTGCCCACAGATACGCAGTATTTT. Translating gives CASSWVVPTDTQYF.